The rows below give T cell receptor beta chains drawn from one sample of a study of blood T cell repertoires in COVID-19. Some clones are missing from TCRdb's copy, which holds only in-frame ones; the method was immunoSEQ multiplex PCR. Of tens of thousands of clones detected, around 87% appear once; the ten largest clones hold over 7.5%. The sample comprised peripheral blood. The receptors shown here come from a man between 50 and 59 years old with active COVID-19. CDR3s include the opening cysteine and the closing phenylalanine or tryptophan. D genes are given only for firm matches. Part of the rows lack a size; the others show once, few, many or a class for expanded clones.

D | size | J | V | DNA | CDR3
TRBD1 | once | TRBJ1-2 | TRBV28 | TGTGCCAGCAGAGGACAGGGGGAGAGGTATGGCTACACCTTC | CASRGQGERYGYTF
- | - | TRBJ1-1 | TRBV28 | TGTGCCAGCAATTCGGTGGACACTGAAGCTTTCTTT | CASNSVDTEAFF
- | - | TRBJ2-3 | TRBV5-1 | TGCGCCAGCAGCTTGTTTGGCAGCACAGATACGCAGTATTTT | CASSLFGSTDTQYF
TRBD1 | - | TRBJ1-1 | TRBV27 | TGTGCCAGCAGTGAAACAGGGGCGGGGACTGAAGCTTTCTTT | CASSETGAGTEAFF
- | - | TRBJ2-7 | TRBV7-3 | TGTGCCAGCGATCGGGACTACGAGCAGTACTTC | CASDRDYEQYF
TRBD2 | - | TRBJ2-5 | TRBV11-2 | TGTGCCAGCAGACGGACTAGCGGGAGGGAAGAGACCCAGTACTTC | CASRRTSGREETQYF
TRBD1 | - | TRBJ2-7 | TRBV24-1 | TGTGCCACCAGTGATCCCGGACAGGGGCGCGAGCAGTACTTC | CATSDPGQGREQYF
TRBD2 | - | TRBJ2-1 | TRBV3-1/TRBV3-2 | TGTGCCAGCAGCCCGGGACTAGCGGGAGTAGCAGAGTTCTTC | CASSPGLAGVAEFF
- | - | TRBJ2-3 | TRBV4-2 | TGTGCCAGCAGCCAAGATCGGGGGAGGAGCACAGATACGCAGTATTTT | CASSQDRGRSTDTQYF
- | - | TRBJ1-5 | TRBV18 | TGTGCCAGCTCACCTATCGAAGACATGGGGCCCCAGCATTTT | CASSPIEDMGPQHF
TRBD2 | few | TRBJ2-5 | TRBV4-3 | TGCGCCAGCAGCCAAGATAAACTAGCGGGAGGGGGGGAGACCCAGTACTTC | CASSQDKLAGGGETQYF
TRBD1 | - | TRBJ2-7 | TRBV28 | TGTGCCAGCACTGAACAGGGGGCGATGGACTACGAGCAGTACTTC | CASTEQGAMDYEQYF
- | - | TRBJ1-5 | TRBV28 | TGTGCCAGCAGTTTCGGCGGTAGCAATCAGCCCCAGCATTTT | CASSFGGSNQPQHF
- | - | TRBJ2-1 | TRBV28 | TGTGCCAGCAGTCCGGGGGACGCCTACAATGAGCAGTTCTTC | CASSPGDAYNEQFF